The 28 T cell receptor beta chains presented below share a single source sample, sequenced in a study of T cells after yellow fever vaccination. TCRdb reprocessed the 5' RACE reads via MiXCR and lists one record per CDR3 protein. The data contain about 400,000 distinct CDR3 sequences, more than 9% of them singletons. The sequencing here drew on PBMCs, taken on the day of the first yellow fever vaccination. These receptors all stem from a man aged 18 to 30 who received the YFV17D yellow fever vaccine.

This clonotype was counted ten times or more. The CDR3 region is CASSNRATNEKLFF. The CDR3 DNA is TGTGCCAGCAGCAACAGAGCAACTAATGAAAAACTGTTTTTT. The genes are TRBV7-2 and TRBJ1-4; D call uncertain. CDR1 SGHTA and CDR2 FQGNSA come from the germline V gene. V lost 5 bases and J 0 bases, leaving 7 bases between the germline ends. The CDR3 sequence is 14 residues long.

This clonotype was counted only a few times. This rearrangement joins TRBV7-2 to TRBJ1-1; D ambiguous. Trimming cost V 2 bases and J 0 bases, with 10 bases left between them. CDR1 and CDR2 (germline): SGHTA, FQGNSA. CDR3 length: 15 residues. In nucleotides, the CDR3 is TGTGCCAGCAGCTTAACCAGCAGCATGAACACTGAAGCTTTCTTT. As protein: CASSLTSSMNTEAFF.

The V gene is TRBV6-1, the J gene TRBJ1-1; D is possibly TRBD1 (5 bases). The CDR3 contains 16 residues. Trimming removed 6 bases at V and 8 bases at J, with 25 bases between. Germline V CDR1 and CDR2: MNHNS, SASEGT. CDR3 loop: CASSSQGWASGGEAFF. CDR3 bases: TGTGCCAGCAGCTCACAAGGGTGGGCCTCGGGGGGGGAAGCTTTCTTT.

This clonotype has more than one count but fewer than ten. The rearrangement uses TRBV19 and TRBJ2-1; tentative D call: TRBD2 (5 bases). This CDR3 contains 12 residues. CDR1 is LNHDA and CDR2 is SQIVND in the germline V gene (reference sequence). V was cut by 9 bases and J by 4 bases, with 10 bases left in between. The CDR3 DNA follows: TGTGCCAGCCAACTAGGTTACAATGAGCAGTTCTTC. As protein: CASQLGYNEQFF.

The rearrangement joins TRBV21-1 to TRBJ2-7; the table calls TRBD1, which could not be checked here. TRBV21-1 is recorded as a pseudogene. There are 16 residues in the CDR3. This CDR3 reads CASSKSPRMGPYEQYV. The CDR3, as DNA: TGTGCCAGCAGCAAATCTCCTCGGATGGGACCCTACGAGCAGTACGTC.

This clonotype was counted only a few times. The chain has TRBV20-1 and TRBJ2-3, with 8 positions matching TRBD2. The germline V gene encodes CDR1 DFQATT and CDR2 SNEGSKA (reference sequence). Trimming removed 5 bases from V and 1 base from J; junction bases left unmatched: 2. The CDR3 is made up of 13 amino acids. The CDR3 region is CSAEAGGTDTQYF. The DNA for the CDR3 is TGCAGTGCTGAAGCGGGGGGCACAGATACGCAGTATTTT.

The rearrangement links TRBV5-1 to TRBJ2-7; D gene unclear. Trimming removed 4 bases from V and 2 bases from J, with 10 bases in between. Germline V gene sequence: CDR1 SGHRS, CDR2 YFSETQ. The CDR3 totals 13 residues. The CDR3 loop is CASSMTLTYEQYF. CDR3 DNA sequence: TGCGCCAGCAGCATGACCCTGACCTACGAGCAGTACTTC.

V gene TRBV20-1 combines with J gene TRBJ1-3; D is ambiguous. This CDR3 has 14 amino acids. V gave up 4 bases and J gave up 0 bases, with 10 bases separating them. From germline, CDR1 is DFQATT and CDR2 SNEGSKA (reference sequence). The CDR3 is CSAKRLLSGNTIYF. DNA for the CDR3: TGCAGTGCTAAAAGACTGCTCTCTGGAAACACCATATATTTT.

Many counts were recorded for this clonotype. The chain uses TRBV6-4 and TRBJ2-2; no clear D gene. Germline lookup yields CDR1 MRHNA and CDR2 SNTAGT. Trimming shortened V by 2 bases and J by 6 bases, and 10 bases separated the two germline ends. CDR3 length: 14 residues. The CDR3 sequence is CASSDRAAAGELFF. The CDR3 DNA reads TGTGCCAGCAGTGACAGGGCGGCTGCCGGGGAGCTGTTTTTT.

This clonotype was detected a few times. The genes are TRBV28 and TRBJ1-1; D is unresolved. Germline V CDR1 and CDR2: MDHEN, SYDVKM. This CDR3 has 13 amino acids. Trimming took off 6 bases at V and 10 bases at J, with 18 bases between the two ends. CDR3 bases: TGTGCCAGCAGCTTCCTTTGGTCCCCTGGAGCTTTCTTT. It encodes CASSFLWSPGAFF.

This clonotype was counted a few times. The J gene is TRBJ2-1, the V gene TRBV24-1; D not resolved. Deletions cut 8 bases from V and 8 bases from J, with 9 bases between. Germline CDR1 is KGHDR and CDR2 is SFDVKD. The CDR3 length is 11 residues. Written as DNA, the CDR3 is TGTGCCACCATGGGTGGGTATGAGCAGTTCTTC. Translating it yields CATMGGYEQFF.

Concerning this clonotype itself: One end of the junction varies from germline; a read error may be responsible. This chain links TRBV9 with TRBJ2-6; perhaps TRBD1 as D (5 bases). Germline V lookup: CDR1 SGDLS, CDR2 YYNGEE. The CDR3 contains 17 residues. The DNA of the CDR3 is TGTGCCAGCAGCGCCCATTTGGACCGCTCTGGGGCCAACGTCCTGGCTTTC. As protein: CASSAHLDRSGANVLAF.

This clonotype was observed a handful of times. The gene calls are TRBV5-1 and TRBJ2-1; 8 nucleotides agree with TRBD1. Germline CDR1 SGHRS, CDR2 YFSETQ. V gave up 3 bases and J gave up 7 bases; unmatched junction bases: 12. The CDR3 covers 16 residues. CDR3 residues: CASSWAPGQGANEQFF. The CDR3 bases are TGCGCCAGCAGCTGGGCCCCCGGACAGGGAGCGAATGAGCAGTTCTTC. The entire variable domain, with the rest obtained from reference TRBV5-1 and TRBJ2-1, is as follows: KAGVTQTPRYLIKTRGQQVTLSCSPISGHRSVSWYQQTPGQGLQFLFEYFSETQRNKGNFPGRFSGRQFSNSRSEMNVSTLELGDSALYLCASSWAPGQGANEQFFGPGTRLTVL.

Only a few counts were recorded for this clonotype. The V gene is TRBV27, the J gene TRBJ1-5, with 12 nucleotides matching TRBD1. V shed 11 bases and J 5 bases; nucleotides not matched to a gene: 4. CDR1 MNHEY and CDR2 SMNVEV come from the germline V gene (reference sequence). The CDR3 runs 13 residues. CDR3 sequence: CASGTGGHQPQHF. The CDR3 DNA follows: TGTGCCTCCGGGACAGGGGGCCATCAGCCCCAGCATTTT.

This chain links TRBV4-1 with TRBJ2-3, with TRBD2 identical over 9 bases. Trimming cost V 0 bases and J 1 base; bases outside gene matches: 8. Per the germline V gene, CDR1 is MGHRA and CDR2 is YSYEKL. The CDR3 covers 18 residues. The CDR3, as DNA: TGCGCCAGCAGCCAAGATCGTCGGCGGGGGGGCGGCACAGATACGCAGTATTTT. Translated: CASSQDRRRGGGTDTQYF.

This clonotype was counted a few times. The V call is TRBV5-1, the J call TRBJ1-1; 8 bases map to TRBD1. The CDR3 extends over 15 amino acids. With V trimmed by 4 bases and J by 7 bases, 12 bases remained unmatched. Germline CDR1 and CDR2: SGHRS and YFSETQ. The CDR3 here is CASSHRDRGTGEAFF. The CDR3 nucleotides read TGCGCCAGCAGCCATAGGGACAGAGGGACAGGTGAAGCTTTCTTT.

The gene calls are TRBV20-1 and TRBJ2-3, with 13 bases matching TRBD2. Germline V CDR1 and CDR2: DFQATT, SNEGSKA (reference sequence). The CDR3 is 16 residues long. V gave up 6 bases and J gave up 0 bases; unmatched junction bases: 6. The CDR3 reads CSARTSGGTSTDTQYF. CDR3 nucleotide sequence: TGCAGTGCGCGGACTAGCGGGGGAACTAGCACAGATACGCAGTATTTT.

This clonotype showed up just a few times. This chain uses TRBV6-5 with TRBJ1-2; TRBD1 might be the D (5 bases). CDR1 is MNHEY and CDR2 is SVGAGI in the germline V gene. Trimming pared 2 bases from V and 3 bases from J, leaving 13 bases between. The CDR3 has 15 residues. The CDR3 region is CASSYARDEYYGYTF. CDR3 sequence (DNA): TGTGCCAGCAGTTACGCTCGGGACGAATACTATGGCTACACCTTC.

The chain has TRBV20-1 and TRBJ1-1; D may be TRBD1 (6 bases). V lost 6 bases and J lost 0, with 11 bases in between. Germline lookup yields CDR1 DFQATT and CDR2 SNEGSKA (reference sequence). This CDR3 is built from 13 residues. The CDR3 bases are TGCAGTGCCCCAGGGGTTATGAACACTGAAGCTTTCTTT. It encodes CSAPGVMNTEAFF.

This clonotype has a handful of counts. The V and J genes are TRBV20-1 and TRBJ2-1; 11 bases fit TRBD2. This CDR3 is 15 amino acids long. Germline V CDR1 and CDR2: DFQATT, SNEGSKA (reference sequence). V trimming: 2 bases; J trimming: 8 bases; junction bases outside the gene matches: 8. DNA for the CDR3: TGCAGTGCTAGACCCTTAGCGGGGGGGCCCTATGAGCAGTTCTTC. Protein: CSARPLAGGPYEQFF.

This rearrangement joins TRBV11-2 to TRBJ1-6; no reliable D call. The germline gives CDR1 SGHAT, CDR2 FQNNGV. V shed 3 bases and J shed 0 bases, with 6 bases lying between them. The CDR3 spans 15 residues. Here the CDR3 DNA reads TGTGCCAGCAGCTTCGGTAGCTCCTATAATTCACCCCTCCACTTT. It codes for CASSFGSSYNSPLHF. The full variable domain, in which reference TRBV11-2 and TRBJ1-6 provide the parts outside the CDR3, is EAGVAQSPRYKIIEKRQSVAFWCNPISGHATLYWYQQILGQGPKLLIQFQNNGVVDDSQLPKDRFSAERLKGVDSTLKIQPAKLEDSAVYLCASSFGSSYNSPLHFGNGTRLTVT.

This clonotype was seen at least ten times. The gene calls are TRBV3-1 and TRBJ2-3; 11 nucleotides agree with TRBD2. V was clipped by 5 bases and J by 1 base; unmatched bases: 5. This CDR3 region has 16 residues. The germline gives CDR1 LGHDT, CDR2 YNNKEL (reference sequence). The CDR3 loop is CASSFVAGGGTDTQYF. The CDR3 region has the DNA TGTGCCAGCAGCTTCGTAGCGGGGGGGGGCACAGATACGCAGTATTTT.

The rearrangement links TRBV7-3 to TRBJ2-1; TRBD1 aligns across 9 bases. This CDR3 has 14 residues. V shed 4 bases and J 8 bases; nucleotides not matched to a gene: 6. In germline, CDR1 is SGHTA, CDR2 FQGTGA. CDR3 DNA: TGTGCCAGCAGCTCATTGACAGGGGGGGATGAGCAGTTCTTC. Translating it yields CASSSLTGGDEQFF.

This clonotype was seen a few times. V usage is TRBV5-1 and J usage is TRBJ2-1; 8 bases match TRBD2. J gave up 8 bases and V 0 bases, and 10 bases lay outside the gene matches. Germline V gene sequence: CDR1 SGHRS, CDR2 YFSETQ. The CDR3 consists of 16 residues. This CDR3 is CASSLGSTGGRDEQFF. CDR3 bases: TGCGCCAGCAGCTTGGGGTCGACGGGGGGGAGGGATGAGCAGTTCTTC.

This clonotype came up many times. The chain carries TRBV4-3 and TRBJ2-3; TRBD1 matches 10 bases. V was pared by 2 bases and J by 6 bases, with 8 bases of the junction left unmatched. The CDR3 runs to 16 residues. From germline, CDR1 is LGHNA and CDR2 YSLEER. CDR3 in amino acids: CASSQLFGTGDDTQYF. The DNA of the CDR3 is TGCGCCAGCAGCCAATTGTTCGGGACAGGGGATGATACGCAGTATTTT.

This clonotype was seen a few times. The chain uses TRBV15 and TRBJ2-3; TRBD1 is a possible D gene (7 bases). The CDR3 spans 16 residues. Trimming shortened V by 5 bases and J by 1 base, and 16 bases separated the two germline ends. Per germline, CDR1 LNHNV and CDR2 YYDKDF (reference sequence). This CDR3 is CATSGLRDSRTDTQYF. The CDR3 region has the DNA TGTGCCACCAGCGGACTACGGGACAGCCGCACAGATACGCAGTATTTT.

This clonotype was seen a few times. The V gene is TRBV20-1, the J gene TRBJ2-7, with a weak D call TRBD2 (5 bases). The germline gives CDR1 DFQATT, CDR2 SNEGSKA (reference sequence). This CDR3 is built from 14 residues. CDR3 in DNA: TGCAGCGCCCCCCCCGCGGACCGAGGGAACGAGCAGTACTTC. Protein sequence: CSAPPADRGNEQYF.

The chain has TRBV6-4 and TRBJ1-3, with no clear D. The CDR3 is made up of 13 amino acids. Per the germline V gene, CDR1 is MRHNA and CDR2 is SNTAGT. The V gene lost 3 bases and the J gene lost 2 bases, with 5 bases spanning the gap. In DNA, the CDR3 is TGTGCCAGCAGTGAAGCCCCTGGAAACACCATATATTTT. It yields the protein CASSEAPGNTIYF.